This record covers a single T cell receptor beta chain. The antigen is undetermined. Within the sample, other DNA sequences also encode this same CDR3. These data come from a study of OX40 agonist ivuxolimab in advanced cancers. Study in general: The group had a mean age of about 60 years, ranged from roughly 20 to 80, and was 80% to 85% male.

Assay used: immunoSEQ multiplex PCR; TCRdb lists only in-frame clones, some missing. Here the sample spans 53,000 or so clones, more than 75% being singletons. Study observations and caveats: CD8+ T cells (on average) carried more expanded clones than CD4+ T cells. Some nonresponders additionally presented with little normalized T-cell clonal expansion.

V dropped 4 bases and J dropped 2 bases, with 6 bases sitting between them. Germline V gene lookup returns CDR1 SNHLY and CDR2 FYNNEI. The CDR3 sequence is 13 residues long. This receptor was taken from an adult with an advanced solid tumor such as melanoma, head and neck, liver or kidney cancer. The sample in question was CD4+ or CD8+ T cells sorted from blood, obtained in a trial of the OX40 agonist ivuxolimab. The chain links TRBV2 to TRBJ1-5; TRBD1 might be the D (6 bases). CDR3 DNA sequence: TGTGCCAGCAGTGGGACAGGCAATCAGCCCCAGCATTTT. Translated, it gives CASSGTGNQPQHF. The variable domain in full, completed from reference TRBV2 and TRBJ1-5, reads EPEVTQTPSHQVTQMGQEVILRCVPISNHLYFYWYRQILGQKVEFLVSFYNNEISEKSEIFDDQFSVERPDGSNFTLKIRSTKLEDSAMYFCASSGTGNQPQHFGDGTRLSIL.